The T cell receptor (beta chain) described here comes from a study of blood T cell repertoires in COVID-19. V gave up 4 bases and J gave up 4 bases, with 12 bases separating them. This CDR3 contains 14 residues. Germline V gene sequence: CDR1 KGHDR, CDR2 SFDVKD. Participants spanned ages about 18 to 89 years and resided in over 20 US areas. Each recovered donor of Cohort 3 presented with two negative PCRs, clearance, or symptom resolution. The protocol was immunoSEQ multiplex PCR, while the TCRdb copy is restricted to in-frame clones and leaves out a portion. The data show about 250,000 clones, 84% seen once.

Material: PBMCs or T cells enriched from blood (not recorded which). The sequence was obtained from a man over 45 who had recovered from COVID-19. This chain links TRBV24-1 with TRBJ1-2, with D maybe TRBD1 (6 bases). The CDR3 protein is CATSDRGGVYGYTF. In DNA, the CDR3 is TGTGCCACCAGTGACCGGGGGGGCGTCTATGGCTACACCTTC.